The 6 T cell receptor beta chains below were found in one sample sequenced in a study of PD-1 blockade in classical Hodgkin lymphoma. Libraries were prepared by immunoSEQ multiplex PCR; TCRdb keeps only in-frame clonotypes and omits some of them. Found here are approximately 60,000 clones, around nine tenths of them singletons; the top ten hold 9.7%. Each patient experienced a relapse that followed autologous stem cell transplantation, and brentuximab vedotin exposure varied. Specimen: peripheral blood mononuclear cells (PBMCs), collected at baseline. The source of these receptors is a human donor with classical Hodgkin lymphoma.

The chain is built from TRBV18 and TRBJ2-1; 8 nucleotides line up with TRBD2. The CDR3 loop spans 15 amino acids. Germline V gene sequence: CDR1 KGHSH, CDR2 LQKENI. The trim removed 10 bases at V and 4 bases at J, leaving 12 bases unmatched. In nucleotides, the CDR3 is TGTGCCACGTCCCCGGTTAGCGGGACATACAATGAGCAGTTCTTC. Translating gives CATSPVSGTYNEQFF.

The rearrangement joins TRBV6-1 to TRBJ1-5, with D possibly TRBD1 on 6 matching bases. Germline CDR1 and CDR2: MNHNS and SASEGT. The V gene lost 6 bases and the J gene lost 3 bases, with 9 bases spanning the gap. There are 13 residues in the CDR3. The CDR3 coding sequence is TGTGCCAGCAGCGGACAGCCCAATCAGCCCCAGCATTTT. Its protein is CASSGQPNQPQHF.

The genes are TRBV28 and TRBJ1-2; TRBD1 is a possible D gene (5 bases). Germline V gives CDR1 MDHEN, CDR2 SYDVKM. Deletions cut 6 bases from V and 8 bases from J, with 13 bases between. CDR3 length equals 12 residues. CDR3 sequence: CASSPDSSGYTF. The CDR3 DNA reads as TGTGCCAGCAGCCCTGACAGCTCAGGCTACACCTTC.

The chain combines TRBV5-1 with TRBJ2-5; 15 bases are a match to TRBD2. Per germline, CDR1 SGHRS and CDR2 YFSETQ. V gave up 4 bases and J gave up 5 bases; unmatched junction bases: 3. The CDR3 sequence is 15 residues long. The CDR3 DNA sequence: TGCGCCAGCAGCCGAGGACTAGCGGGGGGGGAGACCCAGTACTTC. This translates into CASSRGLAGGETQYF.

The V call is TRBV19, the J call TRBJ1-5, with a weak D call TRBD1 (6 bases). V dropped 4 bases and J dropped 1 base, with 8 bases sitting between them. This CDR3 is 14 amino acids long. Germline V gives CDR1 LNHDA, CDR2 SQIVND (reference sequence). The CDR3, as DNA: TGTGCCAGTAGTAACAGGGTGAGCAATCAGCCCCAGCATTTT. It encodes CASSNRVSNQPQHF.

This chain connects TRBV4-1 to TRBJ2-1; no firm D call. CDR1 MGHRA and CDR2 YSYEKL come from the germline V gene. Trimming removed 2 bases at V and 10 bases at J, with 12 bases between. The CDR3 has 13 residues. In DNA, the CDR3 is TGCGCCAGCAGCCAATTCCGATTGGAGGAGCAGTTCTTC. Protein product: CASSQFRLEEQFF.